This record concerns one TCR beta chain sequence. Its antigen is not identified. The data are from a study of T cell responses to AZD1222 COVID-19 vaccine. Regarding the study as a whole: Reports say nearly half of spike-specific TCRs go after unmutated variant regions. Donor demographics were predominantly white British with a female majority; clonal diversity may be underestimated. Repertoires were obtained solely post-peak T cell response.

V was pared by 0 bases and J by 3 bases, with 9 bases between. CDR3 length: 14 amino acids. In germline, CDR1 is SGHRS, CDR2 YFSETQ. Profiled with immunoSEQ multiplex PCR; TCRdb holds only in-frame clones, not every one. The data show some 150,000 clones, approximately 86% seen once. The receptor was derived from an adult who received the MenACWY meningococcal vaccine as a control. The rearrangement joins TRBV5-1 to TRBJ1-2; D uncertain. The specimen was peripheral blood, collected 28 days after the second dose of the MenACWY control vaccine. CDR3 bases: TGCGCCAGCAGCTTGGCGGAATGGGACTATGGCTACACCTTC. This gives the protein CASSLAEWDYGYTF.